Given below is one T cell receptor (beta chain) in context. Its antigen is as yet unknown. The record originates from a study of response to subunit inactivated influenza vaccine. The study, taken as a whole, reports: Authors proposed each seasonal influenza vaccination draws in few new T cells.

TCRdb processed the RT-PCR reads anew with MiXCR; each CDR3 protein has one entry. The repertoire consists of under 500,000 distinct CDR3 sequences, with about a tenth occurring once and the leading ten covering approximately 12%. The TCR comes from a man aged 45-65 years who received an inactivated influenza vaccine. The sample here was PBMCs from blood, taken about 6 weeks after vaccination.

The CDR3 DNA is TGCAGTGCTAGCCCTAGCGATGAGCAGTTCTTC. Its protein product is CSASPSDEQFF. This rearrangement joins TRBV20-1 to TRBJ2-1; tentative D call: TRBD2 (6 bases). Germline V lookup: CDR1 DFQATT, CDR2 SNEGSKA (reference sequence). CDR3 length equals 11 residues. Between the trimmed V and J ends, which lost 3 bases and 8 bases, there was a span of 8 bases.